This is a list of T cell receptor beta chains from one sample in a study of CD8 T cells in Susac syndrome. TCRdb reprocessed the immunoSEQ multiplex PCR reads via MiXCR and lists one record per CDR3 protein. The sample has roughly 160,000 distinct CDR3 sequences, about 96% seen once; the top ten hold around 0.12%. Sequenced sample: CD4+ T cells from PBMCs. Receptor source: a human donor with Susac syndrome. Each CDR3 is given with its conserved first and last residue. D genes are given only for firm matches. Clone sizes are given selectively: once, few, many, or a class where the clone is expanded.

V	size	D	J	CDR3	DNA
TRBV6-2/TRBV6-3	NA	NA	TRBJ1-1	CASAGNLLQGAFF	TGTGCCAGCGCGGGAAATCTCTTACAGGGAGCTTTCTTT
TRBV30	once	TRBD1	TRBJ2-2	CAWGRDSPNTGELFF	TGTGCCTGGGGTAGGGACAGCCCGAACACCGGGGAGCTGTTTTTT
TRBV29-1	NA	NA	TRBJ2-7	CSVVVPREGYKEQYF	TGCAGCGTTGTGGTTCCGCGAGAAGGGTATAAAGAGCAGTACTTC
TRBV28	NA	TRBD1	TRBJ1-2	CASSSDRDRSRRGYGYTF	TGTGCCAGCAGTTCCGACCGGGACAGGTCTCGGAGAGGCTATGGCTACACCTTC
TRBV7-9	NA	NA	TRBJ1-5	CASSSLGGPQHF	TGTGCCAGCAGCTCCTTAGGTGGGCCCCAGCATTTT
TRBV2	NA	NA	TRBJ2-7	CASSVFSYEQYF	TGTGCCAGCAGTGTCTTCTCCTACGAGCAGTACTTC
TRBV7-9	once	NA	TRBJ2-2	CASSSPYKLTTGELFF	TGTGCCAGCAGCAGCCCTTATAAGCTAACCACCGGGGAGCTGTTTTTT
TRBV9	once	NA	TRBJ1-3	CASSSREAGTTNTIYF	TGTGCCAGCAGCTCCCGCGAGGCAGGGACGACAAACACCATATATTTT
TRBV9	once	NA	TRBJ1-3	CASSVVPQGGNTIYF	TGTGCCAGCAGCGTAGTCCCTCAAGGGGGAAACACCATATATTTT
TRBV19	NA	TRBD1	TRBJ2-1	CASRRTGANNEQFF	TGTGCCAGCCGACGGACAGGAGCTAACAATGAGCAGTTCTTC
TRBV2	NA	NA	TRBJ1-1	CASSDPITEAFF	TGTGCCAGCAGTGATCCCATCACTGAAGCTTTCTTT
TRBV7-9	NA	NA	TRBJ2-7	CASSLAWTDEQYF	TGTGCCAGCAGCTTAGCCTGGACAGACGAGCAGTACTTC
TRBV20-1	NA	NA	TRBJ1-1	CSASRQNTEAFF	TGCAGTGCTAGCCGACAGAACACTGAAGCTTTCTTT
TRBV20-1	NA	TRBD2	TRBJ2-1	CSAREGLAAYNEQFF	TGCAGTGCTAGAGAAGGACTAGCGGCGTACAATGAGCAGTTCTTC
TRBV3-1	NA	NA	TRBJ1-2	CASSQEPGQGYTF	TGTGCCAGCAGCCAAGAGCCGGGACAAGGCTACACCTTC
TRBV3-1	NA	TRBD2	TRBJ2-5	CASSQVGGRTQYF	TGTGCCAGCAGCCAAGTTGGCGGGAGAACCCAGTACTTC
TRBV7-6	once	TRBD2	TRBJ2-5	CASSLAHGTSGTQYF	TGTGCCAGCAGCTTAGCGCACGGGACTAGCGGGACCCAGTACTTC
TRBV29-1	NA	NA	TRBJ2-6	CSVVGVGSSGANVLTF	TGCAGCGTTGTTGGTGTGGGGAGCTCTGGGGCCAACGTCCTGACTTTC
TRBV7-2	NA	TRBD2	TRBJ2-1	CASSPGLASNEQFF	TGTGCCAGCAGCCCGGGACTAGCGAGCAATGAGCAGTTCTTC
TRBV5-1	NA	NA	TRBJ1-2	CASGPPQGYGYTF	TGCGCCAGCGGTCCCCCACAGGGTTATGGCTACACCTTC
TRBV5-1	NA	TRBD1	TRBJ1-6	CASSWEDRDNSPLHF	TGCGCCAGCAGCTGGGAAGACAGGGATAATTCACCCCTCCACTTT
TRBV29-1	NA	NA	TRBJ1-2	CSVDNGYTF	TGCAGCGTTGACAATGGCTACACCTTC